Described below is a single T cell receptor beta chain sequence and its context. The germline gene is not matched at one end of the junction; a read error may be the cause. This record comes from a study of blood T cells in healthy people across ages. The CDR3 covers 16 residues. CDR1 is MNHNY, CDR2 SVGAGI, per germline (reference sequence). PCR was performed a second time for 7 to 11 cycles using a sample-barcoded 5' primer and a J-beta primer mix. TCRdb analysed the 5' RACE reads with MiXCR anew, one entry per CDR3 protein. The data contain under 950,000 distinct CDR3 sequences, about 20% of them singletons.

The J gene is TRBJ2-3, the V gene TRBV6-6, with D possibly being TRBD2 (6 bases). Material: blood. The source of this sequence is a man between 65 and 85 years old in good health. DNA of the CDR3: TGTGCCGGCAGACCGCCGTTTGGGACTAGCACAGATACGCAGTATTTT. Protein sequence: CAGRPPFGTSTDTQYF.